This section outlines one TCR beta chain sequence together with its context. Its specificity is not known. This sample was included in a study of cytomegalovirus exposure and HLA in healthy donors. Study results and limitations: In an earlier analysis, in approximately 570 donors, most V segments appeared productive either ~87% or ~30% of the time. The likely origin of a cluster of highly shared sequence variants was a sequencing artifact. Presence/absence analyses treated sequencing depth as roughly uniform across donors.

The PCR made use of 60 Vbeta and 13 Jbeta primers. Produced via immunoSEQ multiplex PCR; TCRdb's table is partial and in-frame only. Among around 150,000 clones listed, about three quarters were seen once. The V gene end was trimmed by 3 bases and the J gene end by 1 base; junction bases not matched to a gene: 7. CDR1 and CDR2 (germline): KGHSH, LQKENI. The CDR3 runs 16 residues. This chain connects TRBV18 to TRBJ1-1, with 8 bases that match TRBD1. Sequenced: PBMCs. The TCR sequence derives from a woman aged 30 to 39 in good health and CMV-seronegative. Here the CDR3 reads CASSPDRGRGNTEAFF. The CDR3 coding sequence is TGTGCCAGCTCACCCGACAGGGGAAGGGGGAACACTGAAGCTTTCTTT.